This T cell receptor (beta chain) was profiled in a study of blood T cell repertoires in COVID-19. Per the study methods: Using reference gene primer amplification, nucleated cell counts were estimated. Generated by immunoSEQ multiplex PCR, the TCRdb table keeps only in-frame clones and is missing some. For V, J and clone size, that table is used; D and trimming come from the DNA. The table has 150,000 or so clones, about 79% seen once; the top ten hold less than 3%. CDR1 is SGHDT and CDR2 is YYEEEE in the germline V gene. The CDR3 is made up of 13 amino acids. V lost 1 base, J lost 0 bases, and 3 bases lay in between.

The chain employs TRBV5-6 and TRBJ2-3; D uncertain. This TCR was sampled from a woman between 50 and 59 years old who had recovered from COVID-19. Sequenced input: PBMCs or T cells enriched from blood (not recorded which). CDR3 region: CASSLLSTDTQYF. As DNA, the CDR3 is TGTGCCAGCAGCTTGCTCAGCACAGATACGCAGTATTTT.